This record looks at one T cell receptor (beta chain) sequence and its context. What it binds is not known. Each CDR3 protein is one row after TCRdb ran MiXCR on the 5' RACE reads. Among 350,000 or so distinct CDR3 sequences listed, about 12% were seen once. V was clipped by 0 bases and J by 9 bases; unmatched bases: 4. The CDR3 has 14 amino acids. CDR1 is WSHSY and CDR2 is SAAADI in the germline V gene. The sample comes from a study of identical twins. Study outcomes and limitations: Sequences that were out-of-frame, alpha and twin-shared displayed an excess of low generation probability.

The same data also contributed to another study, on yellow fever vaccine responses in identical twins.

Specimen: CD8+ T cells sorted from blood. The clonotype originates from a woman under 30 in good health. The rearrangement uses TRBV10-2 and TRBJ2-1; TRBD2 agrees at 8 bases. CDR3 bases: TGCGCCAGCAGTGAGTCGACGGGGGGGCGTGAGCAGTTCTTC. Translating gives CASSESTGGREQFF.